This entry lists 7 T cell receptor beta chains sequenced from one sample in a study of control samples from healthy donors and cancer patients. The method was immunoSEQ multiplex PCR; TCRdb's version includes in-frame clones alone and lacks a portion of them. The table includes under 150,000 clones, about nine tenths detected once. The sequencing sample was made of blood. Receptors were obtained from a man aged 35 to 55 in good health.

The V and J genes are TRBV6-5 and TRBJ2-4, with 10 positions matching TRBD1. V was pared by 6 bases and J by 9 bases, with 2 bases of the junction left unmatched. The CDR3 loop spans 12 amino acids. The germline V gene encodes CDR1 MNHEY and CDR2 SVGAGI. CDR3 nucleotides: TGTGCCAGCAGGGACAGGGGGAGCATTCAGTACTTC. As protein: CASRDRGSIQYF.

The chain employs TRBV4-2 and TRBJ2-5, with D possibly being TRBD2 (7 bases). The CDR3 sequence is 16 residues long. The germline V gene encodes CDR1 LGHNA and CDR2 YNFKEQ. Trimming removed 0 bases from V and 6 bases from J, with 17 bases in between. The CDR3 protein is CASSQDKAGAMKTQYF. The CDR3 bases are TGTGCCAGCAGCCAAGATAAGGCGGGGGCGATGAAGACCCAGTACTTC.

This clone was seen a handful of times. The rearrangement joins TRBV27 to TRBJ1-6; no firm D call. Germline V gene data show CDR1 as MNHEY and CDR2 as SMNVEV (reference sequence). V shed 2 bases and J shed 4 bases, with 3 bases lying between them. The CDR3 spans 13 residues. CDR3 nucleotide sequence: TGTGCCAGCAGTTTAGATTATAATTCACCCCTCCACTTT. Translated: CASSLDYNSPLHF.

The gene calls are TRBV9 and TRBJ1-1, with D possibly matching TRBD1 (6 bases). Germline V CDR1 and CDR2: SGDLS, YYNGEE. CDR3 size: 13 residues. V was trimmed by 2 bases and J by 4 bases, leaving 9 bases between them. CDR3 DNA: TGTGCCAGCAGCGTGTTCAGGGGCACTGAAGCTTTCTTT. Residues: CASSVFRGTEAFF.

This clone was recorded a few times. This chain connects TRBV11-2 to TRBJ2-2; no reliable D call. V lost 1 base, J lost 0 bases, and 9 bases lay in between. The germline CDR1 and CDR2 sequences are SGHAT and FQNNGV. This CDR3 has 16 amino acids. The CDR3, as DNA: TGTGCCAGCAGCTTAGGTGGGAACCCGAACACCGGGGAGCTGTTTTTT. It codes for CASSLGGNPNTGELFF. Together with reference TRBV11-2 and TRBJ2-2, the CDR3 gives the full variable domain: EAGVAQSPRYKIIEKRQSVAFWCNPISGHATLYWYQQILGQGPKLLIQFQNNGVVDDSQLPKDRFSAERLKGVDSTLKIQPAKLEDSAVYLCASSLGGNPNTGELFFGEGSRLTVL.

The CDR3 region is CASSVYGSSYEQYF. As DNA, the CDR3 is TGTGCCAGCAGCGTATATGGCAGTTCCTACGAGCAGTACTTC. The V gene is TRBV9, the J gene TRBJ2-7; D unclear. CDR1 is SGDLS and CDR2 is YYNGEE in the germline V gene. Trimming cost V 1 base and J 1 base, with 9 bases left between them. The CDR3 runs 14 residues.

This chain connects TRBV6-2 or TRBV6-3 to TRBJ2-7, with TRBD2 as a possible D gene (6 bases). This CDR3 has 14 amino acids. Germline lookup yields CDR1 MNHEY and CDR2 SVGEGT. V was shortened by 5 bases and J by 2 bases, with 13 bases between the two germline ends. CDR3 protein: CASSRAGSPYEQYF. The CDR3 coding sequence is TGTGCCAGCAGTCGGGCGGGGAGCCCCTACGAGCAGTACTTC.